This T cell receptor (beta chain) was found in a study of identical twins. Study findings and constraints: Beta out-of-frame sequences showed weaker excess sharing between twins. A cross-sectional statistical analysis, not follow-up of the same donors, supported the conclusions. Invariant MAIT and iNKT cells could partly confound zero-insertion analyses.

Unique molecular identifiers were present on cDNA, and template switching added a universal primer site. MiXCR was run by TCRdb on the 5' RACE reads, yielding one entry per CDR3 protein. This table has about 690,000 distinct CDR3 sequences, around 5.7% appearing once. As concerns this clonotype: Its cognate antigen is unknown.

Germline lookup yields CDR1 LGHDT and CDR2 YNNKEL (reference sequence). The CDR3 has 15 residues. Trimming cost V 4 bases and J 5 bases; bases outside gene matches: 8. This TCR was sampled from a man between 18 and 29 years old in good health. The chain couples TRBV3-1 to TRBJ2-5; 9 nucleotides agree with TRBD2. Sequenced: naive T cells sorted from blood. The CDR3 reads CASSPRLAEWETQYF. CDR3 DNA sequence: TGTGCCAGCAGCCCTAGACTAGCGGAGTGGGAGACCCAGTACTTC.